A selection of T cell receptor beta chains follows, all from one sample in a study of blood T cell repertoires in COVID-19. The repertoire was sequenced with immunoSEQ multiplex PCR; TCRdb's copy has only in-frame clones and lacks some. The sample lists 300,000 to 450,000 clones; more than 85% were seen once. Input material: PBMCs or T cells enriched from blood (not recorded which). The source of these receptors is a woman aged 25 to 39 who had recovered from COVID-19. Both conserved end residues are part of each CDR3. The D gene is left open where the match is weak. Only part of the rows carry a size: once, few, many, or a class if the clone is expanded.

V	D	J	size	length	CDR3	DNA
TRBV6-2/TRBV6-3	-	TRBJ1-6	-	16	CASSQTDRSVNSPLHF	TGTGCCAGCAGTCAGACTGACAGGTCGGTTAATTCACCCCTCCACTTT
TRBV28	TRBD1	TRBJ1-1	-	12	CASSSGNRGAFF	TGTGCCAGCAGTTCCGGAAACAGGGGAGCTTTCTTT
TRBV5-1	TRBD1	TRBJ2-3	-	15	CASSSGQGFTDTQYF	TGCGCCAGCAGCTCGGGACAGGGATTCACAGATACGCAGTATTTT
TRBV7-9	TRBD1	TRBJ1-2	-	15	CASSIGTGIDYGYTF	TGTGCCAGCAGCATCGGGACAGGGATAGACTATGGCTACACCTTC
TRBV19	-	TRBJ1-4	-	12	CASRLRNEKLFF	TGTGCCAGTAGGCTTAGAAATGAAAAACTGTTTTTT
TRBV3-1/TRBV3-2	-	TRBJ2-3	-	12	CASSSNADTQYF	TGTGCCAGCAGCTCAAATGCAGATACGCAGTATTTT
TRBV28	TRBD1	TRBJ1-1	-	14	CASSLGRGRTEAFF	TGTGCCAGCAGCCTCGGCAGGGGGAGAACTGAAGCTTTCTTT
TRBV5-4	TRBD1	TRBJ1-1	-	15	CASSPHGQGNTEAFF	TGTGCCAGCAGCCCTCACGGACAGGGAAACACTGAAGCTTTCTTT
TRBV7-8	TRBD1	TRBJ1-2	many	15	CASRALTQGNYGYTF	TGTGCCAGCAGAGCATTAACACAGGGGAACTATGGCTACACCTTC
TRBV7-9	TRBD2	TRBJ2-7	-	17	CASSSRTSGGAVYEQYF	TGTGCCAGCAGCTCCAGGACTAGCGGGGGGGCCGTCTACGAGCAGTACTTC
TRBV10-3	TRBD1	TRBJ2-3	-	14	CAIRTGTGSDTQYF	TGTGCCATCAGGACCGGGACAGGGTCGGATACGCAGTATTTT
TRBV7-9	TRBD1	TRBJ2-7	-	16	CASSFGAAGGQDEQYF	TGTGCCAGCAGCTTCGGTGCGGCAGGGGGCCAGGACGAGCAGTACTTC
TRBV15	TRBD1	TRBJ1-2	-	15	CATSIRGQGAGGYTF	TGTGCCACCAGCATCAGAGGGCAGGGGGCCGGTGGCTACACCTTC
TRBV10-2	-	TRBJ1-1	-	14	CASSEYPRQFEAFF	TGCGCCAGCAGTGAGTATCCCCGACAGTTTGAAGCTTTCTTT
TRBV19	TRBD1	TRBJ1-1	-	12	CASGDRNTEAFF	TGTGCCAGCGGGGACAGGAACACTGAAGCTTTCTTT
TRBV7-9	TRBD2	TRBJ2-1	-	13	CASSPHGGNEQFF	TGTGCCAGCAGCCCACACGGGGGGAATGAGCAGTTCTTC
TRBV29-1	-	TRBJ2-3	-	13	CSVAGPSTDTQYF	TGCAGCGTTGCTGGGCCTAGCACAGATACGCAGTATTTT
TRBV30	-	TRBJ1-3	-	13	CAWSVSGGNTIYF	TGTGCCTGGAGTGTATCAGGCGGAAACACCATATATTTT
TRBV19	TRBD1	TRBJ1-2	-	14	CASRGTGTTSGYTF	TGTGCCAGTAGGGGGACAGGGACTACTAGTGGCTACACCTTC
TRBV13	-	TRBJ1-5	-	18	CASSLGKNRVSINQPQHF	TGTGCCAGCAGCCTTGGAAAAAACAGGGTTAGTATTAATCAGCCCCAGCATTTT
TRBV10-3	TRBD1	TRBJ1-3	-	15	CATAGQQGFGNTIYF	TGTGCCACCGCGGGACAGCAAGGATTCGGAAACACCATATATTTT
TRBV4-1	TRBD1	TRBJ2-7	once	15	CASSQGDSSSYEQYF	TGCGCCAGCAGCCAAGGGGACAGTTCTTCCTACGAGCAGTACTTC
TRBV5-1	TRBD1	TRBJ1-5	-	15	CASSRGQGIDQPQHF	TGCGCCAGCAGCCGGGGACAGGGCATCGATCAGCCCCAGCATTTT
TRBV13	TRBD1	TRBJ2-2	once	16	CASSLPGTGGFGELFF	TGTGCCAGCAGCTTACCCGGGACAGGGGGGTTCGGGGAGCTGTTTTTT
TRBV18	TRBD2	TRBJ2-7	-	13	CASSPREVYEQYF	TGTGCCAGCTCACCCCGGGAGGTCTACGAGCAGTACTTC
TRBV15	-	TRBJ1-1	-	15	CATSRAGTGGTEAFF	TGTGCCACCAGCAGAGCAGGTACGGGAGGGACTGAAGCTTTCTTT
TRBV4-1	-	TRBJ2-7	once	12	CASSQQGLEQYF	TGCGCCAGCAGCCAGCAGGGTTTAGAGCAGTACTTC
TRBV6-5	TRBD1	TRBJ1-2	-	13	CASSRDRLYGYTF	TGTGCCAGCAGCCGGGACAGGCTCTATGGCTACACCTTC
TRBV27	-	TRBJ1-2	-	13	CASSLSGNYGYTF	TGTGCCAGCAGTTTATCCGGGAACTATGGCTACACCTTC
TRBV6-5	-	TRBJ1-3	-	15	CASSSTGRSGNTIYF	TGTGCCAGCAGTTCGACGGGAAGGTCTGGAAACACCATATATTTT
TRBV7-9	-	TRBJ1-6	once	13	CASSVHPNSPLHF	TGTGCCAGCAGCGTTCATCCAAATTCACCCCTCCACTTT
TRBV5-4	-	TRBJ2-7	-	11	CASSSEYEQYF	TGTGCCAGCAGCTCGGAGTACGAGCAGTACTTC
TRBV2	-	TRBJ1-3	-	14	CASSPHQRRDTIYF	TGTGCCAGCAGTCCACACCAGCGGCGAGACACCATATATTTT
TRBV5-1	-	TRBJ2-3	-	15	CASTPAEASTDTQYF	TGCGCCAGCACGCCAGCGGAGGCTAGCACAGATACGCAGTATTTT
TRBV5-1	TRBD1	TRBJ1-6	-	17	CASTGYSTGNDNSLLHF	TGCGCCAGCACAGGTTATTCGACAGGGAATGATAATTCACTCCTCCACTTT
TRBV28	TRBD1	TRBJ1-5	once	18	CASSLYTLRDRVGQPQHF	TGTGCCAGCAGTTTATACACTCTCCGGGACAGGGTTGGTCAGCCCCAGCATTTT
TRBV5-6	TRBD2	TRBJ2-7	-	16	CASSFGTSGGAYEQYF	TGTGCCAGCAGCTTTGGGACTAGCGGGGGGGCCTACGAGCAGTACTTC
TRBV15	-	TRBJ1-2	-	14	CATSRDRGSYGYTF	TGTGCCACCAGCAGAGACAGGGGTAGCTATGGCTACACCTTC
TRBV27	TRBD1	TRBJ2-3	-	16	CASSLVGQRHPDTQYF	TGTGCCAGCAGTTTAGTGGGACAGCGCCATCCAGATACGCAGTATTTT
TRBV6-1	TRBD1	TRBJ1-5	-	18	CASSAGTGIAYSNQPQHF	TGTGCCAGCAGTGCCGGGACAGGGATCGCCTATAGCAATCAGCCCCAGCATTTT
TRBV5-4	TRBD2	TRBJ2-1	few	18	CASSSQRISGGSYNEQFF	TGTGCCAGCAGCTCCCAGCGGATAAGCGGGGGGTCATACAATGAGCAGTTCTTC
TRBV18	-	TRBJ1-1	-	13	CASSPSPNTEAFF	TGTGCCAGCTCACCATCCCCAAACACTGAAGCTTTCTTT
TRBV19	-	TRBJ1-2	once	13	CASSITGVDGYTF	TGTGCCAGTAGTATAACAGGAGTGGATGGCTACACCTTC
TRBV11-2	-	TRBJ2-7	many	13	CASSHRVAYEQYF	TGTGCCAGCAGTCACAGGGTCGCCTACGAGCAGTACTTC
TRBV25-1	-	TRBJ1-1	-	15	CASRKGLGGNTEAFF	TGTGCCAGCAGGAAAGGGTTGGGGGGGAACACTGAAGCTTTCTTT
TRBV5-1	-	TRBJ1-1	-	14	CASSPGGRNTEAFF	TGCGCCAGCAGCCCGGGGGGGAGGAACACTGAAGCTTTCTTT
TRBV20-1	-	TRBJ1-6	-	16	CSASQRVGPRDSPLHF	TGCAGTGCTAGTCAAAGGGTGGGGCCCCGGGATTCACCCCTCCACTTT
TRBV5-8	TRBD1	TRBJ2-7	-	13	CASSLVPGQGKYF	TGTGCCAGCAGCTTGGTACCGGGACAGGGAAAGTACTTC
TRBV5-6	-	TRBJ1-1	-	14	CASSRGALNTEAFF	TGTGCCAGCAGCCGCGGGGCCCTGAACACTGAAGCTTTCTTT
TRBV6-1	-	TRBJ1-1	-	11	CASSERRAAFF	TGTGCCAGCAGTGAACGGCGGGCGGCTTTCTTT
TRBV27	TRBD1	TRBJ1-6	-	14	CASRGTAPNSPLHF	TGTGCCAGCAGGGGGACAGCCCCTAATTCACCCCTCCACTTT
TRBV5-4	TRBD1	TRBJ1-2	-	15	CASSPRDRENYGYTF	TGTGCCAGCAGCCCCCGGGACAGAGAAAACTATGGCTACACCTTC
TRBV3-1/TRBV3-2	TRBD2	TRBJ2-1	once	16	CASSQDRSGGDNEQFF	TGTGCCAGCAGCCAAGATCGGTCGGGGGGAGACAATGAGCAGTTCTTC
TRBV6-1	-	TRBJ1-3	-	16	CASSEAGGVSGNTIYF	TGTGCCAGCAGTGAAGCGGGAGGGGTGTCGGGAAACACCATATATTTT
TRBV29-1	-	TRBJ1-1	once	16	CSVGTSDPRSETEAFF	TGCAGCGTTGGAACTAGCGACCCCCGTAGTGAAACTGAAGCTTTCTTT
TRBV5-4	-	TRBJ1-2	-	14	CASSLAGDNYGYTF	TGTGCCAGCAGCTTGGCGGGGGACAACTATGGCTACACCTTC
TRBV11-2	-	TRBJ1-1	-	15	CASSLNTERLAEAFF	TGTGCCAGCAGCTTAAATACGGAGCGATTGGCTGAAGCTTTCTTT